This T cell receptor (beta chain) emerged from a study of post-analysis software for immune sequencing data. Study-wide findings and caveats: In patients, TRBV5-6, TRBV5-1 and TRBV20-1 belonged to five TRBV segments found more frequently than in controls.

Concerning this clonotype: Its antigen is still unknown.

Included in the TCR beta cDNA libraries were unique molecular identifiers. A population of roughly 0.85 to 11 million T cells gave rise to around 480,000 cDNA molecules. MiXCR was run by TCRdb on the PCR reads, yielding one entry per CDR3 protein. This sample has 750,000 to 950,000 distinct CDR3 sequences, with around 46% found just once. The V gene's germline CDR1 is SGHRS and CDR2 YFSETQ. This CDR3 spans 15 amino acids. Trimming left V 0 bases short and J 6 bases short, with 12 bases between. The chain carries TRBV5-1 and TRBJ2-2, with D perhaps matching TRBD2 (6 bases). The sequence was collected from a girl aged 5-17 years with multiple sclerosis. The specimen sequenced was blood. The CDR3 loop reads CASSLAGAVAGELFF. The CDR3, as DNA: TGCGCCAGCAGCTTGGCGGGAGCGGTCGCCGGGGAGCTGTTTTTT.